Here is one T cell receptor (beta chain) with its context. The ends lost 5 bases at V and 0 bases at J; junction bases unmatched: 9. This CDR3 spans 16 amino acids. The germline gives CDR1 MNHNY, CDR2 SVGAGI (reference sequence). Then a second PCR, running about 7 to 11 cycles, was carried out with a sample-barcoded 5' primer and a J-beta primer mix. A single record per CDR3 protein comes from TCRdb applying MiXCR to the 5' RACE reads. The sample records 1.8 million or so distinct CDR3 sequences, about 39% being singletons. The source of the sample is a study of blood T cells in healthy people across ages.

The V call is TRBV6-6, the J call TRBJ2-7; 8 positions match TRBD2. This clonotype was sampled from a human donor in good health. Sequenced input: blood. CDR3 sequence reads: CASSGPESGSSYEQYF. The CDR3 DNA reads as TGTGCCAGCAGTGGCCCCGAGAGCGGGAGCTCCTACGAGCAGTACTTC.